This TCR beta chain came from a study of T cells in Graves' hyperthyroidism and ophthalmopathy. Orbital computed tomography, thyroid ultrasound, serum thyroxine and TRAb, and clinical symptoms together informed the diagnoses. Amplification of TCR beta CDR3 regions was performed using RNA transcripts as template. A first-round RT-PCR of the TCR CDR3 used the HTBI primer set. Via MiXCR, TCRdb re-called the multiplex PCR reads, giving one row per CDR3 protein. The table shows a few hundred thousand distinct CDR3 sequences, with approximately 23% occurring only once. The CDR3 extends over 15 amino acids. Germline V CDR1 and CDR2: LGHDT, YNNKEL (reference sequence). Trimming pared 1 base from V and 3 bases from J, leaving 12 bases between.

Material for sequencing was blood. The TCR sequence derives from a woman in her 70s with Graves' ophthalmopathy. The chain is built from TRBV3-1 and TRBJ1-2; D is ambiguous. CDR3 loop: CASSQGAGRYYGYTF. Written as DNA, the CDR3 is TGTGCCAGCAGCCAAGGTGCGGGCCGGTACTATGGCTACACCTTC.